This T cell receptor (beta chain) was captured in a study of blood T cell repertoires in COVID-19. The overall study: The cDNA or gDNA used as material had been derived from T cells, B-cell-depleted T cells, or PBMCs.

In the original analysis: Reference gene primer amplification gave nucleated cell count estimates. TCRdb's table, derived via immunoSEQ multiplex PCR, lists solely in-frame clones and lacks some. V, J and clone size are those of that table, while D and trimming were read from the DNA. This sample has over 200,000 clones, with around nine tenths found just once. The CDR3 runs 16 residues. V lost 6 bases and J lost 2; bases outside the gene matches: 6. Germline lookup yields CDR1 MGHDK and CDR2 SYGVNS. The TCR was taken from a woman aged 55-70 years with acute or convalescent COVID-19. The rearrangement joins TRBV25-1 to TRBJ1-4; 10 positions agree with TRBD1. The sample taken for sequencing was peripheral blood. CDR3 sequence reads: CASRGTGEITNEKLFF. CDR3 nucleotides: TGTGCCAGCAGAGGGACAGGGGAGATCACTAATGAAAAACTGTTTTTT.